These T cell receptor beta chains were read from a single sample in a study of shared clonotypes between healthy human individuals. Repertoires were generated with immunoSEQ multiplex PCR, while TCRdb's copy carries only in-frame clones and drops some. The table includes a few million clones, approximately 94% detected once. The specimen was naive CD4+ T cells sorted from blood. Receptors originate from a man between 18 and 29 years old in good health. Each CDR3 is given with its conserved first and last residue. A D gene is named only where the DNA matches it firmly. Expanded clones get a size class; other rows say once, few or many, or leave the size out.

>-|-|16|TRBJ2-7|TRBV4-1
CASSQEKRGAGYEQYF
TGCGCCAGCAGCCAAGAAAAAAGGGGGGCGGGGTACGAGCAGTACTTC
>-|-|15|TRBJ1-5|TRBV30
CAWSVLTAYNQPQHF
TGTGCCTGGAGTGTGCTGACAGCCTATAATCAGCCCCAGCATTTT
>-|-|15|TRBJ2-7|TRBV21-1
CASSARTSGAYEQYF
TGTGCCAGCAGCGCGCGGACTAGTGGGGCCTACGAGCAGTACTTC
>-|-|13|TRBJ2-3|TRBV6-1
CASSTGMVDTQYF
TGTGCCAGCAGCACAGGCATGGTAGATACGCAGTATTTT
>TRBD1|-|14|TRBJ1-2|TRBV7-2
CASSLAGQLGGYTF
TGTGCCAGCAGCTTAGCGGGACAGCTCGGGGGCTACACCTTC
>-|-|14|TRBJ2-7|TRBV7-9
CASSPWAGIYEQYF
TGTGCCAGCAGCCCCTGGGCAGGGATCTACGAGCAGTACTTC
>-|-|15|TRBJ2-7|TRBV2
CASSGRVGSQDEQYF
TGTGCCAGCAGCGGTAGGGTTGGGAGTCAGGACGAGCAGTACTTC
>-|-|15|TRBJ2-1|TRBV4-1
CASSLRLGGDNEQFF
TGCGCCAGCAGCCTGAGACTAGGGGGTGACAATGAGCAGTTCTTC
>TRBD1|-|15|TRBJ1-4|TRBV27
CASRYGTGTNEKLFF
TGTGCCAGCAGATATGGGACAGGGACTAATGAAAAACTGTTTTTT
>TRBD1|-|15|TRBJ2-5|TRBV11-2
CASSLGDRPQETQYF
TGTGCCAGCAGCTTGGGGGACAGGCCCCAAGAGACCCAGTACTTC
>-|-|14|TRBJ2-5|TRBV28
CASSLSGRVETQYF
TGTGCCAGCAGTTTATCGGGCAGGGTAGAGACCCAGTACTTC
>-|-|14|TRBJ2-2|TRBV18
CASSPSTGFGELFF
TGTGCCAGCTCACCCTCAACAGGGTTCGGGGAGCTGTTTTTT
>TRBD1|-|14|TRBJ2-7|TRBV5-6
CASSYGDRPYEQYF
TGTGCCAGCAGCTACGGGGACAGGCCCTACGAGCAGTACTTC
>TRBD2|-|18|TRBJ2-7|TRBV23-1
CASSQSRAKRELVYEQYF
TGCGCCAGCAGTCAATCAAGAGCAAAGCGGGAGCTTGTCTACGAGCAGTACTTC
>TRBD1|few|14|TRBJ1-1|TRBV10-3
CAISEGDRGSEAFF
TGTGCCATCAGTGAAGGGGACAGGGGCTCTGAAGCTTTCTTT
>-|few|14|TRBJ1-1|TRBV30
CARTTGTMNTEAFF
TGTGCAAGGACGACCGGGACAATGAACACTGAAGCTTTCTTT
>-|once|15|TRBJ2-1|TRBV18
CASSPEGSSYNEQFF
TGTGCCAGCTCACCAGAAGGGAGCTCCTACAATGAGCAGTTCTTC
>-|-|13|TRBJ2-6|TRBV11-2
CASSSAGVNVLTF
TGTGCCAGCAGCTCGGCAGGGGTGAACGTCCTGACTTTC
>-|once|12|TRBJ1-2|TRBV28
CASSSRALGYTF
TGTGCCAGCAGTTCTCGGGCTCTTGGCTACACCTTC
>TRBD1|-|14|TRBJ2-3|TRBV15
CATSRTDRRDTQYF
TGTGCCACCAGCAGAACGGACAGGCGAGATACGCAGTATTTT
>-|-|11|TRBJ2-5|TRBV5-6
CASSLQETQYF
TGTGCCAGCAGTCTACAAGAGACCCAGTACTTC
>TRBD1|once|14|TRBJ2-1|TRBV10-3
CAISRTGADNEQFF
TGTGCCATCAGTAGAACAGGGGCCGACAATGAGCAGTTCTTC
>-|-|12|TRBJ1-2|TRBV21-1
CARGLGGYGYTF
TGTGCCAGGGGTCTAGGGGGCTATGGCTACACCTTC
>-|once|13|TRBJ2-2|TRBV6-5
CASSYPPPGELFF
TGTGCCAGCAGTTACCCACCCCCCGGGGAGCTGTTTTTT
>-|-|14|TRBJ2-3|TRBV6-1
CASSEGGSTDTQYF
TGTGCCAGCAGTGAAGGAGGGAGCACAGATACGCAGTATTTT
>-|-|13|TRBJ1-5|TRBV18
CASSPGTSQPQHF
TGTGCCAGCTCACCCGGGACGTCTCAGCCCCAGCATTTT
>-|-|19|TRBJ1-5|TRBV6-1
CASSEFGLGSGLYSQPQHF
TGTGCCAGCAGTGAATTTGGGTTGGGGAGCGGGTTATACAGTCAGCCCCAGCATTTT
>TRBD1|-|15|TRBJ2-5|TRBV4-1
CASSQGQGKTETQYF
TGCGCCAGCAGCCAAGGACAGGGAAAGACAGAGACCCAGTACTTC
>-|-|14|TRBJ1-2|TRBV25-1
CASSEWWEVDGYTF
TGTGCCAGCAGTGAATGGTGGGAAGTTGATGGCTACACCTTC
>TRBD1|-|16|TRBJ2-7|TRBV7-2
CASSSWPGQGFYEQYF
TGTGCCAGCAGCTCCTGGCCGGGACAGGGTTTCTACGAGCAGTACTTC
>-|few|11|TRBJ1-4|TRBV10-3
CAISQGEKLFF
TGTGCCATCAGCCAGGGGGAAAAACTGTTTTTT
>-|-|14|TRBJ1-1|TRBV5-1
CASSLAALNTEAFF
TGCGCCAGCAGCTTGGCAGCCTTGAACACTGAAGCTTTCTTT
>-|-|16|TRBJ1-1|TRBV5-4
CASSLVFPDGCTEAFF
TGTGCCAGCAGCTTGGTTTTTCCGGACGGATGCACTGAAGCTTTCTTT
>-|-|20|TRBJ2-4|TRBV7-6
CASSLAPGSIREESKNIQYF
TGTGCCAGCAGCCTAGCCCCCGGATCCATTAGGGAGGAGTCCAAAAACATTCAGTACTTC
>-|-|15|TRBJ1-1|TRBV28
CATWRVGSGNTEAFF
TGTGCCACTTGGAGGGTCGGTTCGGGGAACACTGAAGCTTTCTTT
>-|once|11|TRBJ1-1|TRBV6-6
CASSRDVEAFF
TGTGCCAGCAGCAGGGACGTGGAAGCTTTCTTT
>TRBD1|-|14|TRBJ2-3|TRBV5-1
CASSPDRGGDTQYF
TGCGCCAGCAGCCCGGACAGGGGGGGAGATACGCAGTATTTT
>-|-|13|TRBJ2-7|TRBV5-4
CASSDLPTYEQYF
TGTGCCAGCAGCGATTTGCCCACCTACGAGCAGTACTTC
>-|-|11|TRBJ2-7|TRBV7-9
CASSFRYEQYF
TGTGCCAGCAGCTTTAGGTACGAGCAGTACTTC
>-|-|12|TRBJ2-1|TRBV6-6
CASSTGGNEQFF
TGTGCCAGCAGTACAGGAGGTAATGAGCAGTTCTTC
>TRBD1|-|16|TRBJ2-7|TRBV5-1
CASSGGTGAISYEQYF
TGCGCCAGCAGCGGGGGGACAGGGGCCATCTCCTACGAGCAGTACTTC
>-|once|14|TRBJ1-4|TRBV28
CATGGGATNEKLFF
TGTGCCACTGGAGGAGGCGCAACTAATGAAAAACTGTTTTTT
>-|once|14|TRBJ2-2|TRBV2
CASSPTGDSGELFF
TGTGCCAGCAGCCCTACTGGGGATTCCGGGGAGCTGTTTTTT
>TRBD2|-|16|TRBJ2-7|TRBV28
CASSDRGLAGTYEQYF
TGTGCCAGCTCCGATAGGGGGCTAGCGGGGACCTACGAGCAGTACTTC
>TRBD1|once|13|TRBJ2-1|TRBV14
CASRVRGLSEQFF
TGTGCCAGCCGGGTGAGGGGGCTCAGTGAGCAGTTCTTC
>TRBD2|-|15|TRBJ2-1|TRBV2
CASNLAGGSYNEQFF
TGTGCCAGCAATCTTGCGGGAGGGTCCTACAATGAGCAGTTCTTC
>-|-|16|TRBJ1-1|TRBV7-3
CASRFLTVARNTEAFF
TGTGCCAGCAGGTTCCTCACGGTGGCCCGGAACACTGAAGCTTTCTTT